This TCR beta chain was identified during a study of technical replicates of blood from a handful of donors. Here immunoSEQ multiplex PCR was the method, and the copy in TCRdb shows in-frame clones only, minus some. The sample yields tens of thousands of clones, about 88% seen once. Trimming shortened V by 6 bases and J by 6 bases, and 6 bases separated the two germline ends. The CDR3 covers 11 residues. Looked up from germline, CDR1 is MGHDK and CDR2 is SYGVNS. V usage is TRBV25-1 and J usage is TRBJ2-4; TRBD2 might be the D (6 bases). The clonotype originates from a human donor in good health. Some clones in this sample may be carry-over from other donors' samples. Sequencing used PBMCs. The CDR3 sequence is CASREGNIQYF. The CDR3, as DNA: TGTGCCAGCAGGGAGGGAAACATTCAGTACTTC.